This TCR beta chain was observed in a study of CD8+CD57+ T cells in acquired aplastic anemia. This clonotype was picked up many times. Genomic DNA acted as the template from which TCR beta VDJ combination and CDR3 sequence profiling were carried out. MiXCR was run by TCRdb on the reads, yielding one entry per CDR3 protein. The table lists a few hundred thousand distinct CDR3 sequences, over 60% of them singletons. CDR3 size: 14 residues. Germline-derived CDR1 and CDR2 are SGHTS and YDEGEE. J was trimmed by 10 bases and V by 4 bases; bases with no gene match: 6. The sample comprised sorted CD4+, CD8+, or CD8+CD57+ T cells (not recorded which) from PBMCs. The chain couples TRBV5-8 to TRBJ1-6, with 9 bases matching TRBD1. This clonotype was sampled from a human donor in good health. CDR3 in DNA: TGTGCCAGCAGCCCGGGACAGGGACAATCACCCCTCCACTTT. Encoded protein: CASSPGQGQSPLHF. The whole variable domain, remainder taken from reference TRBV5-8 and TRBJ1-6, is EAGVTQSPTHLIKTRGQQATLRCSPISGHTSVYWYQQALGLGLQFLLWYDEGEERNRGNFPPRFSGRQFPNYSSELNVNALELEDSALYLCASSPGQGQSPLHFGNGTRLTVT.